This TCR beta chain was captured in a study of T cell repertoires in MIS-A myocarditis. The CDR3 is 14 amino acids. Germline V CDR1 and CDR2: SGHTA, FQGNSA. V lost 3 bases to trimming and J lost 7 bases; unmatched junction nucleotides: 7. The repertoire was sequenced with immunoSEQ multiplex PCR; TCRdb's copy has only in-frame clones and lacks some. This table has about 10,000 clones, more than 85% appearing once. Input material: thoracic lymph node tissue obtained at autopsy. This TCR derives from a man aged 18-30 years with fulminant myocarditis from multisystem inflammatory syndrome in adults (MIS-A) after COVID-19. The chain couples TRBV7-2 to TRBJ2-3; 7 bases agree with TRBD1. The CDR3 is CASSLTGFVNTQYF. The CDR3 coding sequence is TGTGCCAGCAGCTTGACAGGGTTTGTAAATACGCAGTATTTT.